This T cell receptor (beta chain) was recovered during a study of spatial heterogeneity in lung cancer. About the research overall: A T cell module score from matched bulk RNA-seq correlated strongly with TCR transcript counts in tumor regions. A unique TCR and UMI combination showed up more than ten times in raw reads, on average. Whole-study results and caveats: Expanded intratumoral alpha and beta TCR counts tracked tumor mutation counts.

Documented time point: sample taken at primary tumor resection. Frozen PBMC, nontumor lung or tumor provided whole RNA, which was sequenced unsorted. A distinct unique molecular identifier was carried by each TCR cDNA molecule. TCRdb analysed the 5' RACE reads with MiXCR anew, one entry per CDR3 protein. Of roughly 16,000 distinct CDR3 sequences detected, 6.5% to 7% appear once; the ten largest clones hold roughly 21%. V lost 2 bases, J lost 5 bases, and 16 bases lay in between. CDR3 length: 16 residues. Germline CDR1 LGHDT, CDR2 YNNKEL (reference sequence). In the case of this clonotype: No antigen is known for it.

The TCR comes from a female donor with early-stage non-small cell lung cancer. The sequencing here drew on lung tumor tissue, taken at surgery. V is TRBV3-1 and J is TRBJ1-3; tentatively, D is TRBD1 (6 bases). CDR3 bases: TGTGCCAGCAGCCAAATACAGGGTGTTTCTAGAAACACCATATATTTT. It encodes CASSQIQGVSRNTIYF. The whole variable domain, remainder taken from reference TRBV3-1 and TRBJ1-3, is DTAVSQTPKYLVTQMGNDKSIKCEQNLGHDTMYWYKQDSKKFLKIMFSYNNKELIINETVPNRFSPKSPDKAHLNLHINSLELGDSAVYFCASSQIQGVSRNTIYFGEGSWLTVV.